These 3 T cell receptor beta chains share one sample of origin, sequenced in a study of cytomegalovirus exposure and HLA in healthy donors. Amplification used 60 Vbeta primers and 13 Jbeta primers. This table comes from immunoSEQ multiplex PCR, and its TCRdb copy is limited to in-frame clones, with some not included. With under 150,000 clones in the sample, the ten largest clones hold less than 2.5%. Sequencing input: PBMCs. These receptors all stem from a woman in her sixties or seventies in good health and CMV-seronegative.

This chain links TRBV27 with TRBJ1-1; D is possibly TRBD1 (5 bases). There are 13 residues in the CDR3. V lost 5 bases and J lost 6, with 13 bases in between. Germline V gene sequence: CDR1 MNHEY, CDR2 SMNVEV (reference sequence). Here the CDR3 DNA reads TGTGCCAGCAGTCCCTTGGGGGGGGCTGAAGCTTTCTTT. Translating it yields CASSPLGGAEAFF.

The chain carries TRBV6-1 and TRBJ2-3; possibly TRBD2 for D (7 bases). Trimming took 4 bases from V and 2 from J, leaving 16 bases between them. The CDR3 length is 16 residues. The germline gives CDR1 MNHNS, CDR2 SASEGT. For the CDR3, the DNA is TGTGCCAGCAGTGTATTCGGGGGGCAATCCACAGATACGCAGTATTTT. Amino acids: CASSVFGGQSTDTQYF.

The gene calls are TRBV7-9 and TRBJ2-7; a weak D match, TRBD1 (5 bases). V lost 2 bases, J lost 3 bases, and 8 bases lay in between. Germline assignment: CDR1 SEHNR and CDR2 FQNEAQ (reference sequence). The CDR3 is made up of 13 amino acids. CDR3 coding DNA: TGTGCCAGCAGCTTAATGGGGCTCTACGAGCAGTACTTC. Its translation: CASSLMGLYEQYF.